The 27 T cell receptor beta chains given below trace back to one sample, sequenced in a study of cytomegalovirus exposure and HLA in healthy donors. The primer mix had 60 Vbeta and 13 Jbeta primers. Sequencing used immunoSEQ multiplex PCR; TCRdb keeps in-frame clones, though not all of them. This table has over 120,000 clones, approximately 84% appearing once. The sequencing input was PBMCs. These receptors originate from a woman in her sixties in good health and CMV-seropositive.

This clone was detected only once. The chain couples TRBV6-1 to TRBJ1-2; 7 bases are a match to TRBD1. From germline, CDR1 is MNHNS and CDR2 SASEGT. This CDR3 is 12 amino acids long. After removal of 6 bases from V and 2 bases from J, the junction contained 0 bases not matched to a gene. CDR3 DNA sequence: TGTGCCAGCAGGACAGGGAACTATGGCTACACCTTC. Translated: CASRTGNYGYTF.

The chain combines TRBV4-2 with TRBJ2-1, with no clear D. CDR1 LGHNA and CDR2 YNFKEQ come from the germline V gene. V was cut by 1 base and J by 0 bases, with 10 bases left in between. The CDR3 is 16 residues long. In nucleotides, the CDR3 is TGTGCCAGCAGCCAAGTTTCTGGAGTCTCCTACAATGAGCAGTTCTTC. This sequence encodes CASSQVSGVSYNEQFF.

The genes are TRBV19 and TRBJ2-1, with TRBD2 matching 13 bases. The germline CDR1 and CDR2 sequences are LNHDA and SQIVND (reference sequence). The CDR3 is made up of 16 amino acids. Germline trimming cut 5 bases from V and 8 bases from J; bases unmatched to any gene: 9. CDR3: CASSAWTSGSGDEQFF. CDR3 DNA: TGTGCCAGTAGTGCCTGGACTAGCGGGAGCGGAGATGAGCAGTTCTTC. Drawing the rest from reference TRBV19 and TRBJ2-1, the complete variable domain is DGGITQSPKYLFRKEGQNVTLSCEQNLNHDAMYWYRQDPGQGLRLIYYSQIVNDFQKGDIAEGYSVSREKKESFPLTVTSAQKNPTAFYLCASSAWTSGSGDEQFFGPGTRLTVL.

The CDR3 is CASSASRSTDTQYF. CDR3 nucleotide sequence: TGTGCCAGCAGTGCTAGCCGTAGCACAGATACGCAGTATTTT. The chain links TRBV6-5 to TRBJ2-3, with D perhaps TRBD2 (5 bases). Germline assignment: CDR1 MNHEY and CDR2 SVGAGI. The V and J ends lost 5 bases and 0 bases respectively, with 9 bases between them. The CDR3 has 14 residues.

The chain combines TRBV19 with TRBJ2-3, with a tentative D call TRBD2 (5 bases). Per germline, CDR1 LNHDA and CDR2 SQIVND (reference sequence). The CDR3 has 16 residues. With 5 bases removed from V and 0 bases from J, the gap between germline ends came to 15 bases. CDR3 protein: CASSPQEGPSTDTQYF. DNA for the CDR3: TGTGCCAGTAGTCCCCAAGAGGGCCCTAGCACAGATACGCAGTATTTT. The full variable domain, its missing parts supplied by reference TRBV19 and TRBJ2-3, is DGGITQSPKYLFRKEGQNVTLSCEQNLNHDAMYWYRQDPGQGLRLIYYSQIVNDFQKGDIAEGYSVSREKKESFPLTVTSAQKNPTAFYLCASSPQEGPSTDTQYFGPGTRLTVL.

J is TRBJ2-7 and V is TRBV28, with D maybe TRBD1 (6 bases). CDR3 size: 14 residues. CDR1 is MDHEN, CDR2 SYDVKM, per germline. Trimming took 8 bases from V and 2 from J, leaving 16 bases between them. The chain's CDR3 is CASHSLKGAYEQYF. The CDR3, as DNA: TGTGCCAGCCACAGTTTGAAGGGGGCCTACGAGCAGTACTTC. The whole variable domain, remainder taken from reference TRBV28 and TRBJ2-7, is DVKVTQSSRYLVKRTGEKVFLECVQDMDHENMFWYRQDPGLGLRLIYFSYDVKMKEKGDIPEGYSVSREKKERFSLILESASTNQTSMYLCASHSLKGAYEQYFGPGTRLTVT.

The DNA of the CDR3 is TGTGCCAGCAGCTTAGAACCAGAGAACACTGAAGCTTTCTTT. It encodes CASSLEPENTEAFF. The chain recombines TRBV7-9 with TRBJ1-1; D remains unclear. This CDR3 contains 14 residues. The germline V gene has CDR1 SEHNR and CDR2 FQNEAQ (reference sequence). Trimming left V 1 base short and J 1 base short, with 7 bases between.

This chain joins TRBV5-1 and TRBJ2-5, with D possibly TRBD1 on 6 matching bases. The CDR3 covers 15 residues. Trimming shortened V by 2 bases and J by 4 bases, and 15 bases separated the two germline ends. Germline-derived CDR1 and CDR2 are SGHRS and YFSETQ. CDR3 loop: CASSFTGWLRETQYF. As DNA, the CDR3 is TGCGCCAGCAGCTTCACAGGGTGGTTGAGAGAGACCCAGTACTTC.

This rearrangement joins TRBV4-3 to TRBJ2-5; D possibly corresponds to TRBD2 (5 bases). The end of the DNA aligns better with TRBJ2-7, so the J call may be wrong. The CDR3 contains 15 residues. Germline loops: CDR1 LGHNA, CDR2 YSLEER. CDR3 DNA: TGCGCCAGCAGCCAAGATAGTAGAGGGTCCTACGAGCAGTACTTC. Translated, it gives CASSQDSRGSYEQYF.

This chain links TRBV5-1 with TRBJ2-5; 7 positions match TRBD2. The J segment lost 5 bases and the V segment lost 3 bases, leaving 10 bases of the junction unmatched. The CDR3 extends over 15 amino acids. The germline V gene encodes CDR1 SGHRS and CDR2 YFSETQ. The CDR3, as DNA: TGCGCCAGCAGCTCGGGGGGTGTGGGAGTGGAGACCCAGTACTTC. Translated, it gives CASSSGGVGVETQYF. The full variable domain, rest sourced from reference TRBV5-1 and TRBJ2-5, is KAGVTQTPRYLIKTRGQQVTLSCSPISGHRSVSWYQQTPGQGLQFLFEYFSETQRNKGNFPGRFSGRQFSNSRSEMNVSTLELGDSALYLCASSSGGVGVETQYFGPGTRLLVL.

The V and J genes are TRBV28 and TRBJ1-4; 8 nucleotides match TRBD1. The V gene's germline CDR1 is MDHEN and CDR2 SYDVKM. J was trimmed by 11 bases and V by 2 bases; bases with no gene match: 10. The CDR3 contains 15 residues. The CDR3: CASSLIGQGEVKLFF. The CDR3 DNA reads TGTGCCAGCAGTTTAATCGGACAGGGAGAGGTTAAACTGTTTTTT.

This clone was observed a few times. The chain links TRBV11-3 to TRBJ1-1; no clear D gene. Germline CDR1 reads SGHNT; CDR2 reads YENEEA. Deletions cut 5 bases from V and 1 base from J, with 8 bases between. CDR3 size: 13 residues. The CDR3 bases are TGTGCCAGCAGCCAGAGGCAGAACACTGAAGCTTTCTTT. It specifies CASSQRQNTEAFF.

The chain couples TRBV4-1 to TRBJ2-5, with D tentatively TRBD1 (5 bases). Gene TRBJ2-7 matches the end of the DNA better, so the J call may be wrong. This CDR3 comprises 17 residues. CDR1 is MGHRA, CDR2 YSYEKL, per germline. CDR3 sequence (DNA): TGCGCCAGCAGCCAAGATCTTACCTCATTAGGGGACTACGAGCAGTACTTC. Translation gives CASSQDLTSLGDYEQYF.

V usage is TRBV13 and J usage is TRBJ2-5; D unresolved. The CDR3 covers 14 residues. V dropped 2 bases and J dropped 1 base, with 8 bases sitting between them. Germline assignment: CDR1 PRHDT and CDR2 FYEKMQ (reference sequence). CDR3 in amino acids: CASSLIRTQETQYF. In DNA, the CDR3 is TGTGCCAGCAGCTTAATCAGAACCCAAGAGACCCAGTACTTC.

The chain employs TRBV28 and TRBJ2-7, with D possibly matching TRBD2 (5 bases). CDR3 length: 11 residues. The V gene lost 5 bases and the J gene lost 6 bases, with 8 bases spanning the gap. Per the germline V gene, CDR1 is MDHEN and CDR2 is SYDVKM. The CDR3, as DNA: TGTGCCAGCAGTCACACTAGCGAGCAGTACTTC. Translation: CASSHTSEQYF.

This clone has only a few counts. CDR3 region: CASTKGEVNTEAFF. The CDR3 DNA reads TGTGCCAGCACCAAAGGGGAGGTGAACACTGAAGCTTTCTTT. The rearrangement uses TRBV6-1 and TRBJ1-1; D might be TRBD1 (5 bases). Trimming took off 7 bases at V and 0 bases at J, with 12 bases between the two ends. This CDR3 spans 14 amino acids. Germline CDR1 reads MNHNS; CDR2 reads SASEGT.

The V and J genes are TRBV7-2 and TRBJ2-2, with TRBD2 matching 10 bases. Germline CDR1 SGHTA, CDR2 FQGNSA. V shed 5 bases and J 7 bases; nucleotides not matched to a gene: 13. The CDR3 contains 17 residues. The CDR3 DNA reads as TGTGCCAGCAGCCGGGGTTGGCCTAGCGGGAGTCACGGGGAGCTGTTTTTT. Translated: CASSRGWPSGSHGELFF.

V gene TRBV2 combines with J gene TRBJ1-4; D is possibly TRBD1 (5 bases). This CDR3 region has 18 residues. Germline-derived CDR1 and CDR2 are SNHLY and FYNNEI. V gave up 4 bases and J gave up 0 bases, with 18 bases separating them. CDR3 sequence reads: CASSVNGGTDATNEKLFF. CDR3 coding DNA: TGTGCCAGCAGTGTTAACGGGGGAACAGATGCAACTAATGAAAAACTGTTTTTT.

The genes are TRBV28 and TRBJ1-4; D remains ambiguous. The germline V gene has CDR1 MDHEN and CDR2 SYDVKM. This CDR3 has 16 residues. Trimming stripped 6 bases from V and 8 bases from J, with 22 bases between. CDR3: CASSRLTTGEREKLFF. CDR3 nucleotides: TGTGCCAGCAGCCGGCTGACTACGGGAGAACGGGAAAAACTGTTTTTT.

The V call is TRBV27, the J call TRBJ2-7; 8 bases map to TRBD2. J was trimmed by 3 bases and V by 6 bases; bases with no gene match: 4. Germline CDR1 MNHEY, CDR2 SMNVEV (reference sequence). CDR3 size: 13 residues. CDR3: CASSTGLVYEQYF. DNA of the CDR3: TGTGCCAGCAGCACGGGACTAGTCTACGAGCAGTACTTC.

For the CDR3, the DNA is TGTGCCACCTCTCGAGGACTAGCGGGAGGTGGGGAGACCCAGTACTTC. Protein sequence: CATSRGLAGGGETQYF. The chain joins TRBV2 to TRBJ2-5, with 14 bases identical to TRBD2. The germline V gene has CDR1 SNHLY and CDR2 FYNNEI. V trimming: 10 bases; J trimming: 5 bases; junction bases outside the gene matches: 12. The CDR3 loop spans 16 amino acids.

V gene TRBV30 combines with J gene TRBJ2-1; the D is unclear. Trimming took off 8 bases at V and 2 bases at J, with 7 bases between the two ends. Germline V gives CDR1 GTSNPN, CDR2 SVGIG (reference sequence). CDR3 length: 11 residues. CDR3 in amino acids: CALRAYNEQFF. The CDR3 region has the DNA TGTGCCCTCCGGGCCTACAATGAGCAGTTCTTC.

This sequence joins TRBV19 and TRBJ2-5, with D maybe TRBD2 (6 bases). The CDR3 contains 13 residues. The germline V and J ends were trimmed by 10 bases and 5 bases, with 17 bases remaining between them. Germline V gene data show CDR1 as LNHDA and CDR2 as SQIVND (reference sequence). The CDR3 protein is CAIASAKGETQYF. CDR3 nucleotide sequence: TGTGCCATTGCTAGCGCTAAAGGGGAGACCCAGTACTTC.

J is TRBJ1-2 and V is TRBV30, with D possibly being TRBD1 (6 bases). The CDR3 is 14 residues long. Germline V gives CDR1 GTSNPN, CDR2 SVGIG (reference sequence). Between the trimmed V and J ends, which lost 0 bases and 8 bases, there was a span of 16 bases. DNA of the CDR3: TGTGCCTGGAGTGTGCGAGGGGGTTCGACGGGCTACACCTTC. Translated, it gives CAWSVRGGSTGYTF.

The chain links TRBV19 to TRBJ1-1; D remains ambiguous. With 3 bases removed from V and 4 bases from J, the gap between germline ends came to 9 bases. Germline values: CDR1 LNHDA, CDR2 SQIVND (reference sequence). The CDR3 is 13 amino acids. As DNA, the CDR3 is TGTGCCAGTAGTATCTCCTCCCGCACTGAAGCTTTCTTT. Translated, it gives CASSISSRTEAFF.

In DNA form, the CDR3 reads TGTGCCATCAGGCCCGACAGGGGCTCCTACAATGAGCAGTTCTTC. The encoded protein is CAIRPDRGSYNEQFF. The chain carries TRBV10-3 and TRBJ2-1, with 8 bases identical to TRBD1. Trimming took 6 bases from V and 0 from J; bases not matched to a gene: 4. The V gene's germline CDR1 is ENHRY and CDR2 SYGVKD. The CDR3 extends over 15 amino acids.

The chain joins TRBV27 to TRBJ2-7; 9 bases fit TRBD2. CDR1 is MNHEY, CDR2 SMNVEV, per germline (reference sequence). The CDR3 consists of 15 residues. V was pared by 0 bases and J by 6 bases, with 6 bases of the junction left unmatched. CDR3 sequence reads: CASSLSGLARREQYF. CDR3 nucleotide sequence: TGTGCCAGCAGTTTATCGGGACTAGCTAGGCGCGAGCAGTACTTC.